This T cell receptor beta chain is drawn from a study of blood T cell repertoires in COVID-19. Overall study context: Donors in the United States, Italy and Spain gave samples during acute or convalescent COVID-19. Sources were T cells, B-cell-depleted T cells, or PBMCs; the material itself was cDNA or gDNA.

In the original analysis: Reference gene primer amplification gave estimated nucleated cell counts. The method was immunoSEQ multiplex PCR; TCRdb's version includes in-frame clones alone and lacks a portion of them. For V, J and clone size, that table is used; D and trimming come from the DNA. The profile shows approximately 130,000 clones, 55% to 70% of them singletons. V was trimmed by 5 bases and J by 5 bases, leaving 12 bases between them. The CDR3 length is 13 residues. CDR1 is SGHAT, CDR2 FQNNGV, per germline. The TCR originated in a woman between 70 and 85 years old with acute or convalescent COVID-19. V and J are TRBV11-2 and TRBJ1-1; D is unresolved. Specimen: peripheral blood. The DNA of the CDR3 is TGTGCCAGCAGCCCGGACTCAGCTACTGAAGCTTTCTTT. Amino acid sequence: CASSPDSATEAFF. Supplemented by reference TRBV11-2 and TRBJ1-1, the full variable domain reads EAGVAQSPRYKIIEKRQSVAFWCNPISGHATLYWYQQILGQGPKLLIQFQNNGVVDDSQLPKDRFSAERLKGVDSTLKIQPAKLEDSAVYLCASSPDSATEAFFGQGTRLTVV.